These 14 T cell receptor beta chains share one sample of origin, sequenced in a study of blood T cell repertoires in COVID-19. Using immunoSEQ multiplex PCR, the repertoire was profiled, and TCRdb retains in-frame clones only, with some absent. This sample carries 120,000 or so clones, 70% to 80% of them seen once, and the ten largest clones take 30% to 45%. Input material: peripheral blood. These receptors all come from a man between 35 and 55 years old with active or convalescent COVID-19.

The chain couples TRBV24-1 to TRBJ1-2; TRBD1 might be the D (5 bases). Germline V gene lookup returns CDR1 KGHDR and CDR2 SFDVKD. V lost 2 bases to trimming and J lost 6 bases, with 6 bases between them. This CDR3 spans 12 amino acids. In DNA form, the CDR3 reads TGTGCCACCAGTGATTGGGGGGATGGCTACACCTTC. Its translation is CATSDWGDGYTF.

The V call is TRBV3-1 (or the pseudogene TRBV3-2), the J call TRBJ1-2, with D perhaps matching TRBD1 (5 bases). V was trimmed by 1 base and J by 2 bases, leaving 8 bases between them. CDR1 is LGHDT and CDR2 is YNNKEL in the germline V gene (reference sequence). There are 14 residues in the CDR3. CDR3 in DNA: TGTGCCAGCAGCCAAGCGGGGGTGAACTATGGCTACACCTTC. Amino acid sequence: CASSQAGVNYGYTF.

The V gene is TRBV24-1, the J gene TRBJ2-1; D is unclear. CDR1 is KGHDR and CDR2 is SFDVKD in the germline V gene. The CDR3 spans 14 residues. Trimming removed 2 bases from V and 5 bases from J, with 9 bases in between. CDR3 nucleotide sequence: TGTGCCACCAGTGATTCCGATCGAGACAATGAGCAGTTCTTC. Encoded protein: CATSDSDRDNEQFF.

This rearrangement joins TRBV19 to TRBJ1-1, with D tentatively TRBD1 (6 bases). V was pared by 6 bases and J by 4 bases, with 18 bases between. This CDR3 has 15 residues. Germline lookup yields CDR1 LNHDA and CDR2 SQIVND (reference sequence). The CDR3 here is CASRGAGLVGTEAFF. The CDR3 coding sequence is TGTGCCAGTAGGGGGGCAGGGCTAGTCGGCACTGAAGCTTTCTTT.

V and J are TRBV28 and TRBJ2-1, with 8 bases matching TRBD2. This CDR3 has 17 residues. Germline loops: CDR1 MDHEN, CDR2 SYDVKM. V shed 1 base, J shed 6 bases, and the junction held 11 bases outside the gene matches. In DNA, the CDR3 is TGTGCCAGCAGTTTATCAGGCCTCCGGGAGGGTGGCAATGAGCAGTTCTTC. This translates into CASSLSGLREGGNEQFF. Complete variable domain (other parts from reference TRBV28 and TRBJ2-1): DVKVTQSSRYLVKRTGEKVFLECVQDMDHENMFWYRQDPGLGLRLIYFSYDVKMKEKGDIPEGYSVSREKKERFSLILESASTNQTSMYLCASSLSGLREGGNEQFFGPGTRLTVL.

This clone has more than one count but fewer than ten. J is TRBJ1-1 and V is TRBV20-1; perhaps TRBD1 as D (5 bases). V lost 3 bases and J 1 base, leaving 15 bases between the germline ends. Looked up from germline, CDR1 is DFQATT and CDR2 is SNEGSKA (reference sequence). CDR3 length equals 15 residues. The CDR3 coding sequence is TGCAGTGCTAGTAAGGACACCTCAGGGAACACTGAAGCTTTCTTT. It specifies CSASKDTSGNTEAFF.

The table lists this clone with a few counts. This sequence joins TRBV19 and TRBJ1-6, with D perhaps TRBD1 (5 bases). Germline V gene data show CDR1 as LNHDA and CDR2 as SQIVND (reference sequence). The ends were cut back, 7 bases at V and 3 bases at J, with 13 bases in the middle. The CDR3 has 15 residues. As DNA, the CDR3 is TGTGCCAGTACCTCATGGGGCCTCTATAATTCACCCCTCCACTTT. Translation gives CASTSWGLYNSPLHF.

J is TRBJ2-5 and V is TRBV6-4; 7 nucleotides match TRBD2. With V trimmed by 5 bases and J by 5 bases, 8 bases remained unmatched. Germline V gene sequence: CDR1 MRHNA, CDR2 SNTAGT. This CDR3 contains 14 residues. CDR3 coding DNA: TGTGCCAGCAGTTTGGGCCGGGAGGTGGAGACCCAGTACTTC. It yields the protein CASSLGREVETQYF.

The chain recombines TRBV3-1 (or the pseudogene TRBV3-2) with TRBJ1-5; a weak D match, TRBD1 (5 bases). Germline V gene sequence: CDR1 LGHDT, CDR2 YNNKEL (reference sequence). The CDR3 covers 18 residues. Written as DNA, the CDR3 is TGTGCGAAATACCTAAAGAAAAGTAACGGGAGGGGAGGACAGCCCCAGCATTTT. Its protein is CAKYLKKSNGRGGQPQHF.

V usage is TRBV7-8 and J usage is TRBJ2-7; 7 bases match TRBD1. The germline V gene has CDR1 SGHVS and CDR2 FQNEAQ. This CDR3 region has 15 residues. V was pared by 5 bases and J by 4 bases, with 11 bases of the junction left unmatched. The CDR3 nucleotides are TGTGCCAGCAGCCGAAATCCGGAACAGGGGTACGAGCAGTACTTC. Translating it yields CASSRNPEQGYEQYF. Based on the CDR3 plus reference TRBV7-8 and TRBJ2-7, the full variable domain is GAGVSQSPRYKVAKRGQDVALRCDPISGHVSLFWYQQALGQGPEFLTYFQNEAQLDKSGLPSDRFFAERPEGSVSTLKIQRTQQEDSAVYLCASSRNPEQGYEQYFGPGTRLTVT.

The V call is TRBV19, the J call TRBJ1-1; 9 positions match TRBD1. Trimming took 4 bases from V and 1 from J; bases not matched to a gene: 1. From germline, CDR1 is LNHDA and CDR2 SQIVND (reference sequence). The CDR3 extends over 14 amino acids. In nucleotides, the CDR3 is TGTGCCAGTAGTAAGACAGGGGGGAACACTGAAGCTTTCTTT. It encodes CASSKTGGNTEAFF.

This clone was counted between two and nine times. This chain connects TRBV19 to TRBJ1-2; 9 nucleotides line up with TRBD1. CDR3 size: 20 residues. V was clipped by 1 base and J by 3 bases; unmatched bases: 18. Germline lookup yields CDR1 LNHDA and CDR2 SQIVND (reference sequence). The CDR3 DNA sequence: TGTGCCAGTAGTATAGTGTTTTTTAAGGGACAGGGCCCTTGGGACTATGGCTACACCTTC. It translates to CASSIVFFKGQGPWDYGYTF.

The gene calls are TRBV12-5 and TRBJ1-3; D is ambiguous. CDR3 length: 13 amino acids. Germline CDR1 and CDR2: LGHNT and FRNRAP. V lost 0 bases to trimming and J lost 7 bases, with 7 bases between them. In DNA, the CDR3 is TGTGCTAGTGGTTTGGTACTGGGCAACACCATATATTTT. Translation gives CASGLVLGNTIYF.

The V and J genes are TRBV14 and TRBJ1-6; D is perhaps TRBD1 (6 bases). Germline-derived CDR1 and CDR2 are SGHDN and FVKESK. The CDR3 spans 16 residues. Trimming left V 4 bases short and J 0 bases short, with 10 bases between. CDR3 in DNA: TGTGCCAGCAGCCGGGACACCTACTCCTATAATTCACCCCTCCACTTT. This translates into CASSRDTYSYNSPLHF.